This T cell receptor (beta chain) is drawn from a study of radiotherapy plus CTLA-4 blockade in lung cancer. The overall study: For approximately 17% of patients, objective responses occurred, and about 34% had disease control.

Findings and limits, study-wide: TCR clones of tumor origin grew in blood after radiotherapy plus ipilimumab.

Libraries were prepared by immunoSEQ multiplex PCR; TCRdb keeps only in-frame clonotypes and omits some of them. This sample carries some 73,000 clones, approximately 84% of them seen once, and the ten largest clones take roughly 0.87%. Only a few counts were recorded for this clone. Its antigen is as yet unknown. The clonotype was recovered from a human donor with non-small cell lung cancer who had stable disease on radiotherapy plus ipilimumab. The sample here was peripheral blood, taken from a patient treated with radiotherapy plus ipilimumab.

The CDR3 nucleotides read TGTGCCAGTAGTATACAGGGAATAGAGACCCAGTACTTC. This sequence encodes CASSIQGIETQYF. The chain carries TRBV19 and TRBJ2-5; a weak D match, TRBD1 (5 bases). Germline V gene sequence: CDR1 LNHDA, CDR2 SQIVND (reference sequence). Trimming took 2 bases from V and 4 from J, leaving 8 bases between them. The CDR3 has 13 residues.